One sample yielded the 24 T cell receptor beta chains listed below, sequenced in a study of identical twins. Via MiXCR, TCRdb re-called the 5' RACE reads, giving one row per CDR3 protein. Among around 280,000 distinct CDR3 sequences listed, 6.5% to 9.5% were seen once. The same data also contributed to another study, on yellow fever vaccine responses in identical twins.

Sequencing used memory (CD45RO+) T cells sorted from blood. These receptors were collected from a woman under 30 in good health.

This rearrangement joins TRBV6-1 to TRBJ2-2, with 7 bases fitting TRBD2. Losses at the gene ends were 4 bases for V and 2 bases for J; bases not matched to a gene: 1. From germline, CDR1 is MNHNS and CDR2 SASEGT. This CDR3 is 14 amino acids long. CDR3 sequence reads: CASSVGLNTGELFF. The CDR3 bases are TGTGCCAGCAGTGTGGGACTAAACACCGGGGAGCTGTTTTTT.

In its sample, this clonotype was seen many times. The gene calls are TRBV11-2 and TRBJ1-4, with D perhaps TRBD1 (5 bases). Trimming left V 2 bases short and J 1 base short, with 8 bases between. The germline gives CDR1 SGHAT, CDR2 FQNNGV. The CDR3 spans 15 residues. Here the CDR3 DNA reads TGTGCCAGCAGCTTACGGGGCGGAACTAATGAAAAACTGTTTTTT. Amino acids: CASSLRGGTNEKLFF.

This clonotype was counted ten times or more. The CDR3 region is CASSHYRSGNTEAFF. The CDR3 bases are TGTGCCAGCAGCCATTACAGGTCGGGGAACACTGAAGCTTTCTTT. The gene calls are TRBV3-1 and TRBJ1-1, with D possibly being TRBD1 (5 bases). V lost 3 bases, J lost 1 base, and 12 bases lay in between. The CDR3 sequence is 15 residues long. From germline, CDR1 is LGHDT and CDR2 YNNKEL (reference sequence).

The table lists this clonotype with a few counts. V gene TRBV25-1 combines with J gene TRBJ2-3; 11 positions match TRBD1. CDR3 length equals 18 residues. The germline CDR1 and CDR2 sequences are MGHDK and SYGVNS. V lost 2 bases to trimming and J lost 0 bases; unmatched junction nucleotides: 7. The CDR3 nucleotides are TGTGCCAGCAGTGAAGGGACAGGGGGAATGTATAGCACAGATACGCAGTATTTT. Translation gives CASSEGTGGMYSTDTQYF.

V gene TRBV15 combines with J gene TRBJ2-2; D is unclear. Per the germline V gene, CDR1 is LNHNV and CDR2 is YYDKDF (reference sequence). V lost 1 base and J 2 bases, leaving 11 bases between the germline ends. The CDR3 runs to 16 residues. CDR3: CATSRGASQNTGELFF. CDR3 sequence (DNA): TGTGCCACCAGCAGAGGGGCCTCACAAAACACCGGGGAGCTGTTTTTT.

The rearrangement joins TRBV12-3 or TRBV12-4 to TRBJ1-2; the D gene is possibly TRBD1 (6 bases). V was pared by 6 bases and J by 7 bases, with 15 bases between. The CDR3 is 13 residues long. CDR3 protein: CASSEQGGVGYTF. The CDR3 nucleotides read TGTGCCAGCAGCGAACAGGGAGGGGTTGGCTACACCTTC.

In its sample, this clonotype was seen many times. The chain couples TRBV20-1 to TRBJ2-1, with 15 bases that match TRBD2. This CDR3 is built from 15 residues. Germline CDR1 DFQATT, CDR2 SNEGSKA (reference sequence). CDR3 nucleotide sequence: TGCAGGTTTGGACTAGCGGGGGGGCCCTACAATGAGCAGTTCTTC. Amino acid sequence: CRFGLAGGPYNEQFF.

This clonotype showed up just a few times. The chain is built from TRBV5-1 and TRBJ2-1; TRBD2 agrees at 10 bases. This CDR3 comprises 15 residues. Germline V CDR1 and CDR2: SGHRS, YFSETQ. The junction had 6 bases not matched to a gene; V was cut back by 1 base and J by 8 bases. CDR3 sequence: CASSLTTSGSDEQFF. The CDR3 coding sequence is TGCGCCAGCAGCTTGACGACTAGCGGGTCGGATGAGCAGTTCTTC.

The table lists this clonotype with a few counts. The chain uses TRBV5-1 and TRBJ2-5; D perhaps matches TRBD2 (5 bases). This CDR3 contains 14 residues. Trimming removed 1 base at V and 5 bases at J, with 12 bases between. Germline-derived CDR1 and CDR2 are SGHRS and YFSETQ. CDR3 loop: CASSLSSLVETQYF. The CDR3, as DNA: TGCGCCAGCAGCTTGTCGTCACTAGTGGAGACCCAGTACTTC. The entire variable domain, with the rest obtained from reference TRBV5-1 and TRBJ2-5, is as follows: KAGVTQTPRYLIKTRGQQVTLSCSPISGHRSVSWYQQTPGQGLQFLFEYFSETQRNKGNFPGRFSGRQFSNSRSEMNVSTLELGDSALYLCASSLSSLVETQYFGPGTRLLVL.

V usage is TRBV21-1 and J usage is TRBJ2-7; the DNA was not compared with TRBD1, the D call given in the table. TRBV21-1 counts as a pseudogene. This CDR3 is 16 amino acids long. The CDR3 loop reads CASYEFFDRCLYEQYF. The DNA for the CDR3 is TGTGCCAGCTACGAGTTCTTTGACAGGTGCCTCTACGAGCAGTACTTC.

This clonotype was seen only a few times. The chain uses TRBV20-1 and TRBJ2-1, with D possibly being TRBD1 or TRBD2 (7 bases each). Germline V CDR1 and CDR2: DFQATT, SNEGSKA (reference sequence). V lost 3 bases, J lost 4 bases, and 16 bases lay in between. The CDR3 length is 15 residues. The CDR3: CSASESGTDYNEQFF. DNA for the CDR3: TGCAGTGCTAGCGAGAGCGGGACAGATTACAATGAGCAGTTCTTC.

This clonotype turned up a few times. V is TRBV6-6 and J is TRBJ2-6; D is ambiguous. The V and J ends lost 6 bases and 4 bases respectively, with 7 bases between them. CDR3 length equals 13 residues. Germline V gives CDR1 MNHNY, CDR2 SVGAGI (reference sequence). As DNA, the CDR3 is TGTGCCAGCAGCCGGGTGGGGGCCAACGTCCTGACTTTC. It encodes CASSRVGANVLTF.

Concerning this clonotype itself: A much larger clone differs from this one at a single base, so this may be a read error. The chain carries TRBV5-1 and TRBJ2-5; perhaps TRBD2 as D (6 bases). From germline, CDR1 is SGHRS and CDR2 YFSETQ. This CDR3 spans 14 amino acids. The CDR3 DNA follows: TGCGCCAGCAGCGATGGTAGCGGCCAAGAGACCCTGTACTTC. Its protein is CASSDGSGQETLYF.

This clonotype was recorded at least ten times. The chain employs TRBV10-2 and TRBJ2-5, with 10 nucleotides matching TRBD2. Germline V CDR1 and CDR2: WSHSY, SAAADI. CDR3 length: 16 residues. J gave up 4 bases and V 2 bases, and 7 bases lay outside the gene matches. The DNA for the CDR3 is TGCGCCAGCAGTGAGATAGCGGGGGGTGGGGGAGAGACCCAGTACTTC. Protein: CASSEIAGGGGETQYF.

The chain recombines TRBV29-1 with TRBJ2-3; the D gene is possibly TRBD1 (5 bases). Germline loops: CDR1 SQVTM, CDR2 ANQGSEA. This CDR3 is built from 13 residues. V lost 3 bases and J 3 bases, leaving 10 bases between the germline ends. The DNA for the CDR3 is TGCAGCGTTGACCGAGACAGTACAGATACGCAGTATTTT. It specifies CSVDRDSTDTQYF.

The V gene is TRBV11-1, the J gene TRBJ2-5; 13 positions match TRBD2. Germline values: CDR1 SGHAT, CDR2 FQDESV (reference sequence). With V trimmed by 0 bases and J by 1 base, 11 bases remained unmatched. The CDR3 totals 20 residues. DNA of the CDR3: TGTGCCAGCAGCTTAGCCTATTTAACTCGGACTAGCGGGGGCCAAGAGACCCAGTACTTC. Protein sequence: CASSLAYLTRTSGGQETQYF.

The sample holds many counts of this clonotype. The J gene is TRBJ2-3, the V gene TRBV5-1; D is possibly TRBD1 or TRBD2 (6 bases each). The CDR3 runs 16 residues. Germline V gene sequence: CDR1 SGHRS, CDR2 YFSETQ. V lost 4 bases and J lost 3, with 18 bases in between. The CDR3 region is CASSQGIGGGTDTQYF. In DNA form, the CDR3 reads TGCGCCAGCAGCCAGGGGATCGGGGGAGGAACAGATACGCAGTATTTT. The full variable domain, rest sourced from reference TRBV5-1 and TRBJ2-3, is KAGVTQTPRYLIKTRGQQVTLSCSPISGHRSVSWYQQTPGQGLQFLFEYFSETQRNKGNFPGRFSGRQFSNSRSEMNVSTLELGDSALYLCASSQGIGGGTDTQYFGPGTRLTVL.

This clonotype was observed a few times. The V call is TRBV3-1, the J call TRBJ1-1; the D is unclear. In germline, CDR1 is LGHDT, CDR2 YNNKEL (reference sequence). This CDR3 has 14 residues. The ends were cut back, 0 bases at V and 4 bases at J, with 9 bases in the middle. CDR3 bases: TGTGCCAGCAGCCAAGAGCGGGTAGGCACTGAAGCTTTCTTT. Translating it yields CASSQERVGTEAFF.

This clonotype was counted only a few times. The V gene is TRBV20-1, the J gene TRBJ2-7, with 9 bases lining up with TRBD2. The CDR3 is 15 residues long. Looked up from germline, CDR1 is DFQATT and CDR2 is SNEGSKA (reference sequence). The junction had 9 bases not matched to a gene; V was cut back by 3 bases and J by 3 bases. CDR3 protein: CSASGPGREGYEQYF. DNA for the CDR3: TGCAGTGCTAGTGGCCCTGGGCGGGAGGGCTACGAGCAGTACTTC.

This clonotype was counted a few times. The J gene is TRBJ2-3, the V gene TRBV18, with D maybe TRBD1 (7 bases). This CDR3 comprises 16 residues. Trimming shortened V by 0 bases and J by 5 bases, and 15 bases separated the two germline ends. Germline CDR1 reads KGHSH; CDR2 reads LQKENI. The CDR3 is CASSPPLGGGEDTQYF. CDR3 in DNA: TGTGCCAGCTCACCACCCCTAGGGGGCGGGGAAGATACGCAGTATTTT.

This clonotype was observed a handful of times. This sequence joins TRBV6-1 and TRBJ2-1; 8 positions match TRBD2. CDR1 and CDR2 (germline): MNHNS, SASEGT. The CDR3 spans 14 residues. J lost 9 bases, V lost 2 bases, and 6 bases had no gene match. This CDR3 is CASSEWLAGFEQFF. The CDR3 DNA reads as TGTGCCAGCAGTGAATGGCTAGCGGGTTTTGAGCAGTTCTTC.

The CDR3 nucleotides read TGCAGTGCTAGTCTCCTAGCGGGGCTCTCTGGGGCCAACGTCCTGACTTTC. Encoded protein: CSASLLAGLSGANVLTF. J is TRBJ2-6 and V is TRBV20-1; TRBD2 matches at 9 bases. The ends lost 3 bases at V and 0 bases at J; junction bases unmatched: 6. The CDR3 runs to 17 residues. In germline, CDR1 is DFQATT, CDR2 SNEGSKA (reference sequence).

This clonotype has a count of ten or more. The CDR3 coding sequence is TGTGCCAGCAGCACGGGGGGAGGAAACATTCAGTACTTC. Translated: CASSTGGGNIQYF. The chain is built from TRBV7-9 and TRBJ2-4; TRBD2 matches 7 bases. The germline gives CDR1 SEHNR, CDR2 FQNEAQ (reference sequence). V lost 5 bases and J lost 6; bases outside the gene matches: 4. The CDR3 extends over 13 amino acids.

The V gene is TRBV4-1, the J gene TRBJ1-5; possible D gene TRBD1, 5 bases. The CDR3 is 15 residues long. The V end lost 0 bases, the J end lost 4 bases, and 10 bases lay between the germline ends. The V gene's germline CDR1 is MGHRA and CDR2 YSYEKL. CDR3 nucleotides: TGCGCCAGCAGCCAAGATTTACGGGGGAATCAGCCCCAGCATTTT. Translated, it gives CASSQDLRGNQPQHF.